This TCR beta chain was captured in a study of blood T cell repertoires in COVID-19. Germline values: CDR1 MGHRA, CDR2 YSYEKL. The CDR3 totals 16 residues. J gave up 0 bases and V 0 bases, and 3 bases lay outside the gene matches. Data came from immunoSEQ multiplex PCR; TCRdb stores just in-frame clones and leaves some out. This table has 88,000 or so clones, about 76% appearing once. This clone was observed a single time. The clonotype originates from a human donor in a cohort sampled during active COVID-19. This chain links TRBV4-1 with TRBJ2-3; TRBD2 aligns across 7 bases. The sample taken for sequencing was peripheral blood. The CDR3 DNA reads TGCGCCAGCAGCCAAGATACCGGGGGGAGCACAGATACGCAGTATTTT. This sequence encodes CASSQDTGGSTDTQYF.